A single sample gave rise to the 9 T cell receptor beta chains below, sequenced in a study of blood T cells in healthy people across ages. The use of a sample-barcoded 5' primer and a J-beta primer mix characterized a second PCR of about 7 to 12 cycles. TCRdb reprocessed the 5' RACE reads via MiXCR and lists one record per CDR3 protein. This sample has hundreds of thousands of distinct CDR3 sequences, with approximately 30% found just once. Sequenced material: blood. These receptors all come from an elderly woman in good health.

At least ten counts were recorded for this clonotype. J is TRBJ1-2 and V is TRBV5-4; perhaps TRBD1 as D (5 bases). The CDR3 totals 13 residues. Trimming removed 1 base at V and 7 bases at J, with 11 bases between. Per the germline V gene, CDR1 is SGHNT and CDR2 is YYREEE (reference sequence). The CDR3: CASSLSGMPGYTF. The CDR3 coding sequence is TGTGCCAGCAGCTTGTCAGGGATGCCTGGCTACACCTTC.

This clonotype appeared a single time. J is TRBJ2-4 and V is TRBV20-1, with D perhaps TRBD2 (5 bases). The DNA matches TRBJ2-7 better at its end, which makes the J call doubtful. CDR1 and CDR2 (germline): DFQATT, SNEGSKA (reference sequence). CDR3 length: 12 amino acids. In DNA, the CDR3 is TGCAGTGCTAGAGCTCCTAGCTTCGAGCAGTACTTC. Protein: CSARAPSFEQYF.

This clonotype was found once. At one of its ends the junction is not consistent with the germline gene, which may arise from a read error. CDR3 amino acids: CASSVAGVGANVRTF. Written as DNA, the CDR3 is TGTGCCAGCAGCGTAGCCGGTGTGGGGGCCAACGTCCGGACTTTC. The chain employs TRBV9 and TRBJ2-6; a possible D gene is TRBD1 (6 bases). Germline V gives CDR1 SGDLS, CDR2 YYNGEE. This CDR3 is 15 amino acids long.

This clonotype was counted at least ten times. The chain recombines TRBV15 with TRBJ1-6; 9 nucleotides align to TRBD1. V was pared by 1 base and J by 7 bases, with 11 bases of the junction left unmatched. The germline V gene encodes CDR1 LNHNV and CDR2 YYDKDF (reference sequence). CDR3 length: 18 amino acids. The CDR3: CATSRGRRTGTGNSPLHF. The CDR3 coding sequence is TGTGCCACCAGCAGAGGGAGGAGAACCGGGACAGGGAATTCACCCCTCCACTTT.

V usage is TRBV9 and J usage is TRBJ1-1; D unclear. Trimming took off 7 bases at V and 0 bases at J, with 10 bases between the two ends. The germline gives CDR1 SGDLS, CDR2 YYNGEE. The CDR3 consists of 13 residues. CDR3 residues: CASGESMNTEAFF. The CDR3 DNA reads TGTGCCAGCGGCGAATCCATGAACACTGAAGCTTTCTTT.

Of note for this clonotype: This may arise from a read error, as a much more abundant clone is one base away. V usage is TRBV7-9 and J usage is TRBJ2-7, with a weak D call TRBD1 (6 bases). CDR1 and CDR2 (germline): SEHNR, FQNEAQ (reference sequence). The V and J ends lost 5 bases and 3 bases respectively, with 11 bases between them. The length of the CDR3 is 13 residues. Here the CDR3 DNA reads TGTGCCAGCAGCGGGGGCCGTTTCTACGAGCAGTACTTC. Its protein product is CASSGGRFYEQYF.

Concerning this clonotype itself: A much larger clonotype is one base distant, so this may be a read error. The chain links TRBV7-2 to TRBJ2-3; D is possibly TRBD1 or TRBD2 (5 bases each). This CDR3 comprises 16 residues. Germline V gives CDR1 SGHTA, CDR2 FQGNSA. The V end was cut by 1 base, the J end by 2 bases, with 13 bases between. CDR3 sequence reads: CASSLGGTDNTDTQYF. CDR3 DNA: TGTGCCAGCAGCTTAGGTGGGACGGATAACACAGATACGCAGTATTTT.

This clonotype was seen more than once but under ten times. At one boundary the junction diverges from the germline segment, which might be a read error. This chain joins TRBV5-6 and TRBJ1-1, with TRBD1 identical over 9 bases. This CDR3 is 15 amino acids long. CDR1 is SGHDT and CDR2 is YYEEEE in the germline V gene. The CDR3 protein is CASSLWDRVKTEAFF. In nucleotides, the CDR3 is TGTGCCAGCAGCTTGTGGGACAGGGTGAAAACTGAAGCTTTCTTT.

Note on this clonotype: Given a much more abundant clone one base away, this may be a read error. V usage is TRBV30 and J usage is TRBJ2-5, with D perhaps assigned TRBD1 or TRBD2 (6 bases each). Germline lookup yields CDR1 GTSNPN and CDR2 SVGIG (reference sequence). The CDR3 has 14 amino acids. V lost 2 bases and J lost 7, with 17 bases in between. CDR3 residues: CAWSRTEGGGTQYF. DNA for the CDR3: TGTGCCTGGAGTCGGACAGAGGGGGGAGGGACCCAGTACTTC.